In this sample, the clone carrying this T cell receptor (beta chain) turned up many times. Time point: patch test 3, about 24 weeks after DPC sensitization. Treatment reported: therapeutic diphenylcyclopropenone sensitization with weekly scalp DPC. The data stem from a study of human T cells and chemical hapten exposure. Study in general: Patients received weekly diphenylcyclopropenone doses to the scalp throughout the approximately 26-week study. Enrolled patients were predominantly female and had alopecia areata, totalis or universalis.

The study's library attached unique molecular identifiers to single cDNA molecules. TCRdb itself ran the RACE reads through MiXCR, one entry per CDR3 protein. The sample consists of some 32,000 distinct CDR3 sequences, around 6% of them appearing once. There are 15 residues in the CDR3. The germline V gene encodes CDR1 MNHEY and CDR2 SVGAGI. Between the trimmed V and J ends, which lost 6 bases and 6 bases, there was a span of 17 bases. The sequenced sample was whole blood, obtained in connection with sensitization to the hapten diphenylcyclopropenone (DPC). V gene TRBV6-5 combines with J gene TRBJ1-4; D is possibly TRBD1 (5 bases). The TCR comes from a man in his thirties or forties with alopecia areata. Some clones in this sample may be carry-over from other donors' samples. CDR3 loop: CASRNFGDGHEKLFF. Written as DNA, the CDR3 is TGTGCCAGCAGAAATTTTGGGGACGGGCATGAAAAACTGTTTTTT.